The clone carrying this TCR beta chain was counted only a few times. Its antigen is undetermined. The CDR3 sequence is 17 residues long. Germline V gene lookup returns CDR1 GTSNPN and CDR2 SVGIG (reference sequence). J gave up 0 bases and V 2 bases, and 6 bases lay outside the gene matches. Repertoires were generated with immunoSEQ multiplex PCR, while TCRdb's copy carries only in-frame clones and drops some. The sample lists 150,000 to 200,000 clones, more than 80% occurring once. The sample comes from a study of cytomegalovirus exposure and HLA in healthy donors. Regarding the study as a whole: Usually a TCR sequence was rare, but some public TCRs were found in many donors.

Sequences were obtained from PBMCs. The genes are TRBV30 and TRBJ2-6, with 8 bases identical to TRBD1. The clonotype originates from a man between 18 and 35 years old in good health and CMV-seropositive. CDR3 in amino acids: CAWSRDRSSSGANVLTF. The DNA of the CDR3 is TGTGCCTGGAGTAGGGACAGGTCAAGCTCTGGGGCCAACGTCCTGACTTTC.